Listed below are T cell receptor beta chains from one sample, sequenced in a study of shared clonotypes between healthy human individuals. Assay: immunoSEQ multiplex PCR; the TCRdb copy retains only in-frame clones and omits some. The sample consists of millions of clones, 85% to 95% of them appearing once. Specimen: naive CD4+ T cells sorted from blood. These TCRs come from a man between 18 and 29 years old in good health. CDR3s include the opening cysteine and the closing phenylalanine or tryptophan. The D gene is left open where the match is weak. Size is omitted from some rows. Given values are once, few, many or a class for expanded clones.

v_gene	d_gene	j_gene	abundance	CDR3nt	CDR3aa
TRBV5-1	-	TRBJ1-6	-	TGCGCCAGCAGCTTGGAGGGGGGTTCCCTCCACTTT	CASSLEGGSLHF
TRBV25-1	-	TRBJ2-3	-	TGTGCCAGCGGTATCTCAGGGGCAGATACGCAGTATTTT	CASGISGADTQYF
TRBV28	-	TRBJ1-5	-	TGTGCCAGCAGTTCACGGAGATATAGCAATCAGCCCCAGCATTTT	CASSSRRYSNQPQHF
TRBV28	TRBD1	TRBJ1-2	-	TGTGCCAGCAGTTTGCGAGGACAGGGAAAAGGCTACACCTTC	CASSLRGQGKGYTF
TRBV6-5	TRBD2	TRBJ2-7	-	TGTGCCAGCAGTTTCGGAGCGCGGGGGGGCACTTACTTC	CASSFGARGGTYF
TRBV25-1	-	TRBJ2-5	-	TGTGCCAGCATCCGATCTGTGGAGACCCAGTACTTC	CASIRSVETQYF
TRBV7-9	TRBD1	TRBJ2-5	-	TGTGCCAGCAGCAGGGGAGGACAGGGGGCAGAGACCCAGTACTTC	CASSRGGQGAETQYF
TRBV2	TRBD1	TRBJ2-7	once	TGTGCCAGCATTAGACCGGGACAGGGGAACCACGAGCAGTACTTC	CASIRPGQGNHEQYF
TRBV18	-	TRBJ2-5	-	TGTGCCAGCTCACCACGAAGCAGGGACCAAGAGACCCAGTACTTC	CASSPRSRDQETQYF
TRBV9	TRBD1	TRBJ2-7	once	TGTGCCAGCAGCGTATCCCGATCGGCGGGACAGGGAACGCACGAGCAGTACTTC	CASSVSRSAGQGTHEQYF
TRBV2	TRBD1	TRBJ2-1	-	TGTGCCTCCCAGGGGGACAGGGTTCCTAATGAGCAGTTCTTC	CASQGDRVPNEQFF
TRBV7-8	-	TRBJ1-3	-	TGTGCCAGCAGCGGTGGAACTGGAAACACCATATATTTT	CASSGGTGNTIYF
TRBV5-1	-	TRBJ1-1	-	TGCGCCAGCAGCTTGGCCAGAGGGTTCACTGAAGCTTTCTTT	CASSLARGFTEAFF
TRBV4-1	TRBD1	TRBJ2-3	-	TGCGCCAGCAGCCCCAAGGCGTGGGACAGCCTCGGGGATACGCAGTATTTT	CASSPKAWDSLGDTQYF
TRBV30	-	TRBJ1-4	-	TGTGCCTGGAGGAGGGCGCGAAACGAAAAACTGTTTTTT	CAWRRARNEKLFF
TRBV5-6	-	TRBJ2-7	-	TGTGCCAGCAGCTTGGGTCCGGGGCCCTACGAGCAGTACTTC	CASSLGPGPYEQYF
TRBV9	-	TRBJ1-3	-	TGTGCCAGCAGCGTAGGGGGAATGATCTCTGGAAACACCATATATTTT	CASSVGGMISGNTIYF
TRBV4-3	TRBD1	TRBJ2-7	-	TGCGCCAGCAGCCAATCGGGACAGTCACCCTTTTACGAGCAGTACTTC	CASSQSGQSPFYEQYF
TRBV5-1	TRBD1	TRBJ2-4	-	TGCGCCAGCAGCCTTGGACAGGGAAGGAACATTCAGTACTTC	CASSLGQGRNIQYF
TRBV5-6	TRBD1	TRBJ1-4	-	TGTGCCAGCAGCTTGGACAGGGGAACTAATGAAAAACTGTTTTTT	CASSLDRGTNEKLFF
TRBV2	-	TRBJ2-7	once	TGTGCCAGCAGTGAAACGACAAGGGAGCAGTACTTC	CASSETTREQYF
TRBV30	TRBD1	TRBJ1-2	-	TGTGCCTGGAGCCTGGGACAGGGGATCTATGGCTACACCTTC	CAWSLGQGIYGYTF
TRBV19	-	TRBJ2-7	-	TGTGCCAGTAGTGGGCGGAACTCCTACGAGCAGTACTTC	CASSGRNSYEQYF
TRBV5-1	TRBD1	TRBJ1-4	-	TGCGCCAGCAGCTCACAGGGGGGCGCAACTAATGAAAAACTGTTTTTT	CASSSQGGATNEKLFF
TRBV10-3	TRBD2	TRBJ2-3	-	TGTGCCATCCGAGACACTAGCGGGGGGTTCGATACGCAGTATTTT	CAIRDTSGGFDTQYF
TRBV13	TRBD1	TRBJ1-1	-	TGTGCCAGCAGCAGGACAGGGTTGAACACTGAAGCTTTCTTT	CASSRTGLNTEAFF
TRBV30	-	TRBJ2-3	-	TGTGCCTGGAGTGCAAGACAGAGAGATACGCAGTATTTT	CAWSARQRDTQYF
TRBV10-3	-	TRBJ2-7	once	TGTGCCACTCTCGACTACAACGAGCAGTACTTC	CATLDYNEQYF
TRBV27	TRBD2	TRBJ2-2	once	TGTGCCAGCAAGTTTACAGCGGGATGGACCGGGGAGCTGTTTTTT	CASKFTAGWTGELFF
TRBV6-6	-	TRBJ2-5	-	TGTGCCAGCAGTGCCGACAGTCAAGAGACCCAGTACTTC	CASSADSQETQYF
TRBV7-9	TRBD1	TRBJ1-1	-	TGTGCCAGCAGGGTTCCAGGGGGACTGAACACTGAAGCTTTCTTT	CASRVPGGLNTEAFF
TRBV5-8	-	TRBJ1-4	-	TGTGCCAGCAGCTTTTCCCGGGGCTCCAGCTCAACTAATGAAAAACTGTTTTTT	CASSFSRGSSSTNEKLFF
TRBV10-3	-	TRBJ2-5	-	TGTGCCATCAGTCCCGAACTGGACCCACCGAAGACCCAGTACTTC	CAISPELDPPKTQYF
TRBV4-1	TRBD2	TRBJ2-7	-	TGCGCCAGCAGCCAAGAGACTAGCGGGGGAGCCTACGAGCAGTACTTC	CASSQETSGGAYEQYF
TRBV5-1	TRBD2	TRBJ2-3	-	TGCGCCAGCAGCTCCGGTAGCGGGGCAAGCACAGATACGCAGTATTTT	CASSSGSGASTDTQYF